The 27 T cell receptor beta chains given below trace back to one sample, sequenced in a study of technical replicates of blood from several donors (dated by TCRdb to 2016 to 2017). Library prep was done by the immunoSEQ multiplex PCR assay. TCRdb stores this immuneACCESS table with in-frame sequences only. Part of the clones is absent; in the studies checked, under half of the shortfall reflects unresolved V genes, and no reason is known for the rest. This sample lists roughly 80,000 clones; roughly 94% were detected once. Jointly, the top ten make up about 0.38% of the sample. The sequenced sample was T cells isolated from PBMCs. These receptors were taken from a human donor in good health.

This chain links TRBV2 with TRBJ2-1, with unresolved D. Looked up from germline, CDR1 is SNHLY and CDR2 is FYNNEI. There are 12 residues in the CDR3. V lost 7 bases and J 4 bases, leaving 8 bases between the germline ends. The CDR3 here is CASMSLYNEQFF. In nucleotides, the CDR3 is TGTGCCAGCATGAGTCTTTACAATGAGCAGTTCTTC.

The V gene is TRBV6-4, the J gene TRBJ2-5; the D gene is possibly TRBD1 (6 bases). Trimming removed 3 bases from V and 5 bases from J, with 13 bases in between. The germline V gene encodes CDR1 MRHNA and CDR2 SNTAGT. The CDR3 runs 14 residues. CDR3 residues: CASSEGGRRETQYF. The CDR3 DNA reads TGTGCCAGCAGTGAAGGGGGACGGCGGGAGACCCAGTACTTC.

The chain is built from TRBV5-1 and TRBJ2-7; possibly TRBD1 for D (5 bases). Trimming took off 4 bases at V and 3 bases at J, with 8 bases between the two ends. The CDR3 is made up of 12 amino acids. Germline CDR1 is SGHRS and CDR2 is YFSETQ. The CDR3 DNA sequence: TGCGCCAGCAGCCCCGACAGCTACGAGCAGTACTTC. It codes for CASSPDSYEQYF.

This clone turned up a few times. The J gene is TRBJ2-7, the V gene TRBV10-3; unclear D gene. This CDR3 spans 13 amino acids. From germline, CDR1 is ENHRY and CDR2 SYGVKD. Trimming cost V 2 bases and J 3 bases, with 8 bases left between them. CDR3 DNA: TGTGCCATCAGTGAGCCCCCAGACTACGAGCAGTACTTC. Its translation: CAISEPPDYEQYF.

The DNA for the CDR3 is TGTGCCAGCAATCTAGGGGACAGAGCCTACGAGCAGTACTTC. It translates to CASNLGDRAYEQYF. V usage is TRBV6-1 and J usage is TRBJ2-7, with 7 positions matching TRBD1. The CDR3 runs to 14 residues. Germline-derived CDR1 and CDR2 are MNHNS and SASEGT. Germline trimming cut 7 bases from V and 2 bases from J; bases unmatched to any gene: 8.

The rearrangement joins TRBV5-1 to TRBJ1-2; D unclear. The germline V and J ends were trimmed by 0 bases and 4 bases, with 4 bases remaining between them. Germline CDR1 and CDR2: SGHRS and YFSETQ. This CDR3 is 12 amino acids long. Here the CDR3 DNA reads TGCGCCAGCAGCTTGGGTCTCTATGGCTACACCTTC. Protein sequence: CASSLGLYGYTF.

The chain employs TRBV19 and TRBJ1-1; tentative D call: TRBD1 (5 bases). This CDR3 is built from 14 residues. V gave up 6 bases and J gave up 4 bases, with 15 bases separating them. Germline assignment: CDR1 LNHDA and CDR2 SQIVND (reference sequence). CDR3 in amino acids: CASSLGSGGTEAFF. The CDR3 DNA is TGTGCCAGTAGCTTGGGGTCGGGGGGCACTGAAGCTTTCTTT.

This CDR3 is CASSVAGGGDTQYF. The CDR3, as DNA: TGTGCCAGCTCTGTAGCGGGGGGGGGAGATACGCAGTATTTT. The chain joins TRBV9 to TRBJ2-3, with TRBD2 matching 11 bases. Germline lookup yields CDR1 SGDLS and CDR2 YYNGEE. The CDR3 spans 14 residues. Trimming removed 7 bases from V and 5 bases from J; junction bases left unmatched: 6.

On this clone: The sample contains more than one DNA sequence encoding this CDR3. The rearrangement uses TRBV5-6 and TRBJ1-5; D is possibly TRBD1 (5 bases). Per germline, CDR1 SGHDT and CDR2 YYEEEE. This CDR3 is built from 14 residues. Deletions cut 1 base from V and 7 bases from J, with 12 bases between. This CDR3 reads CASSLLSGKQPQHF. CDR3 sequence (DNA): TGTGCCAGCAGCTTGTTGTCAGGGAAACAGCCCCAGCATTTT.

The gene calls are TRBV9 and TRBJ2-1; D possibly corresponds to TRBD2 (5 bases). The V and J ends lost 0 bases and 1 base respectively, with 11 bases between them. The CDR3 extends over 16 amino acids. CDR1 is SGDLS and CDR2 is YYNGEE in the germline V gene. In DNA, the CDR3 is TGTGCCAGCAGCGTAGAGGGCCGGGGATCCTACAATGAGCAGTTCTTC. Translation: CASSVEGRGSYNEQFF.

The chain couples TRBV4-2 to TRBJ2-7, with D perhaps TRBD2 (6 bases). The CDR3 runs to 13 residues. V was shortened by 1 base and J by 4 bases, with 8 bases between the two germline ends. CDR1 LGHNA and CDR2 YNFKEQ come from the germline V gene. The CDR3 DNA reads as TGTGCCAGCAGCCAAGGACTAGAGTACGAGCAGTACTTC. This translates into CASSQGLEYEQYF.

The chain joins TRBV7-2 to TRBJ2-5; 7 bases map to TRBD2. Trimming at V came to 0 bases and at J to 5 bases, leaving 6 bases not matched to a gene. The length of the CDR3 is 15 residues. Germline assignment: CDR1 SGHTA and CDR2 FQGNSA. The CDR3 DNA reads TGTGCCAGCAGCTTAGCGCAGCGGGAAGGGGAGACCCAGTACTTC. Its translation is CASSLAQREGETQYF.

The chain links TRBV7-9 to TRBJ2-1, with D tentatively TRBD2 (6 bases). V was pared by 5 bases and J by 8 bases, with 19 bases between. The CDR3 runs to 15 residues. From germline, CDR1 is SEHNR and CDR2 FQNEAQ (reference sequence). The CDR3 loop is CASSGPSRGSDEQFF. As DNA, the CDR3 is TGTGCCAGCAGCGGGCCGTCGCGGGGCTCAGATGAGCAGTTCTTC.

The chain uses TRBV2 and TRBJ2-1; D may be TRBD2 (6 bases). V was pared by 7 bases and J by 9 bases, with 25 bases between. This CDR3 region has 16 residues. The V gene's germline CDR1 is SNHLY and CDR2 FYNNEI. The CDR3 spells CASTPLGGPTLGEQFF. CDR3 nucleotide sequence: TGTGCCAGCACTCCGCTGGGGGGACCAACCTTAGGTGAGCAGTTCTTC.

This sequence joins TRBV6-5 and TRBJ1-1; D may be TRBD1 (5 bases). Germline V CDR1 and CDR2: MNHEY, SVGAGI. The germline V and J ends were trimmed by 0 bases and 6 bases, with 14 bases remaining between them. The CDR3 is 15 amino acids. Here the CDR3 DNA reads TGTGCCAGCAGTTACTCGGCTCGCTCGGGGGCTGAAGCTTTCTTT. It encodes CASSYSARSGAEAFF.

This chain connects TRBV6-6 to TRBJ2-7; no clear D gene. The CDR3 length is 12 residues. The V gene's germline CDR1 is MNHNY and CDR2 SVGAGI (reference sequence). The V gene lost 2 bases and the J gene lost 8 bases, with 10 bases spanning the gap. Here the CDR3 reads CASSYVRDKQYF. The CDR3 DNA reads TGTGCCAGCAGTTACGTTCGAGACAAGCAGTACTTC.

This clone has only a few counts. The V and J genes are TRBV7-9 and TRBJ2-1; 8 positions match TRBD2. J was trimmed by 4 bases and V by 4 bases; bases with no gene match: 3. Looked up from germline, CDR1 is SEHNR and CDR2 is FQNEAQ (reference sequence). This CDR3 is built from 14 residues. CDR3 in amino acids: CASSYTSGYNEQFF. DNA of the CDR3: TGTGCCAGCAGCTACACTAGCGGTTACAATGAGCAGTTCTTC.

The chain is built from TRBV7-2 and TRBJ1-1; D not resolved. Per the germline V gene, CDR1 is SGHTA and CDR2 is FQGNSA. The CDR3 spans 14 residues. Trimming stripped 3 bases from V and 4 bases from J, with 12 bases between. The CDR3: CASSLPYISTEAFF. CDR3 bases: TGTGCCAGCAGCTTGCCCTATATAAGCACTGAAGCTTTCTTT.

This clone is a singleton in its sample. The chain carries TRBV9 and TRBJ2-1; TRBD1 might be the D (5 bases). This CDR3 has 15 amino acids. CDR1 is SGDLS, CDR2 YYNGEE, per germline. Trimming took 4 bases from V and 0 from J, leaving 11 bases between them. In DNA form, the CDR3 reads TGTGCCAGCAGCTCTACAGGTCTCTCCTACAATGAGCAGTTCTTC. Translated: CASSSTGLSYNEQFF.

The chain combines TRBV15 with TRBJ2-5; 8 nucleotides align to TRBD2. The CDR3 totals 16 residues. V shed 0 bases and J 5 bases; nucleotides not matched to a gene: 8. Germline lookup yields CDR1 LNHNV and CDR2 YYDKDF (reference sequence). CDR3 in DNA: TGTGCCACCAGCAGAGATAGCGGGACCCCTCACGAGACCCAGTACTTC. Encoded protein: CATSRDSGTPHETQYF.

The V and J genes are TRBV6-5 and TRBJ1-3; weak D call: TRBD1 (6 bases). The CDR3 totals 14 residues. The germline V and J ends were trimmed by 2 bases and 4 bases, with 9 bases remaining between them. Germline V lookup: CDR1 MNHEY, CDR2 SVGAGI. This CDR3 is CASSYTGSGNTIYF. The DNA for the CDR3 is TGTGCCAGCAGTTACACAGGGTCCGGAAACACCATATATTTT.

V usage is TRBV19 and J usage is TRBJ1-2; D perhaps matches TRBD1 (6 bases). Trimming pared 6 bases from V and 1 base from J, leaving 12 bases between. CDR1 and CDR2 from the germline V gene are LNHDA and SQIVND (reference sequence). This CDR3 spans 14 amino acids. Here the CDR3 DNA reads TGTGCCAGTAGCCCTCAGGGGTTTAACTATGGCTACACCTTC. Translation: CASSPQGFNYGYTF.

V gene TRBV19 combines with J gene TRBJ1-5; D may be TRBD1 (6 bases). Trimming pared 4 bases from V and 5 bases from J, leaving 18 bases between. Germline values: CDR1 LNHDA, CDR2 SQIVND (reference sequence). CDR3 length: 16 amino acids. The CDR3 region is CASSRQTGIRDQPQHF. DNA for the CDR3: TGTGCCAGTAGTAGACAAACAGGGATTCGGGATCAGCCCCAGCATTTT.

This chain joins TRBV20-1 and TRBJ2-1; perhaps TRBD2 as D (6 bases). Germline V gene lookup returns CDR1 DFQATT and CDR2 SNEGSKA (reference sequence). This CDR3 has 11 residues. Trimming cost V 5 bases and J 8 bases, with 10 bases left between them. The CDR3 bases are TGCAGTGCTTCTGGAGGGGATGAGCAGTTCTTC. Translating it yields CSASGGDEQFF.

This chain connects TRBV2 to TRBJ2-5; TRBD2 agrees at 7 bases. V was pared by 5 bases and J by 4 bases, with 1 base of the junction left unmatched. CDR3 length equals 12 residues. Germline V gene sequence: CDR1 SNHLY, CDR2 FYNNEI. In nucleotides, the CDR3 is TGTGCCAGCAGTCGACTAGCAGAGACCCAGTACTTC. Encoded protein: CASSRLAETQYF.

CDR3 nucleotides: TGTGCCAGCAGTTACAACTCCTACTCCTACGAGCAGTACTTC. It specifies CASSYNSYSYEQYF. This chain joins TRBV6-5 and TRBJ2-7; D is uncertain. V lost 2 bases to trimming and J lost 0 bases, with 8 bases between them. CDR1 MNHEY and CDR2 SVGAGI come from the germline V gene. The CDR3 length is 14 residues.

The genes are TRBV2 and TRBJ2-3; possibly TRBD2 for D (7 bases). Trimming stripped 5 bases from V and 0 bases from J, with 18 bases between. The CDR3 contains 17 residues. The germline V gene has CDR1 SNHLY and CDR2 FYNNEI. DNA for the CDR3: TGTGCCAGCAGTTGGGGGGGCAGGACTATAAGCACAGATACGCAGTATTTT. Amino acid sequence: CASSWGGRTISTDTQYF.